What follows are 4 T cell receptor beta chains derived from one specimen sequenced in a study of radiotherapy plus CTLA-4 blockade in lung cancer. The table came from immunoSEQ multiplex PCR; TCRdb's copy has only in-frame clones and leaves some out. Of some 51,000 clones in the sample, 65% to 80% were seen once. The sample consisted of peripheral blood, taken from a patient treated with radiotherapy plus ipilimumab. The source of these receptors is a human donor with non-small cell lung cancer whose response to radiotherapy plus ipilimumab could not be evaluated.

V is TRBV2 and J is TRBJ1-2; D unresolved. This CDR3 is 13 amino acids long. The V gene's germline CDR1 is SNHLY and CDR2 FYNNEI. V lost 4 bases and J 7 bases, leaving 13 bases between the germline ends. DNA for the CDR3: TGTGCCAGCAGTGTTGGGGAGGTCGGTGGCTACACCTTC. It yields the protein CASSVGEVGGYTF.

The chain carries TRBV5-1 and TRBJ2-3; a possible D gene is TRBD2 (6 bases). The CDR3 loop spans 13 amino acids. Trimming stripped 4 bases from V and 4 bases from J, with 10 bases between. Germline CDR1 reads SGHRS; CDR2 reads YFSETQ. The CDR3 loop reads CASSPTGADTQYF. The CDR3 bases are TGCGCCAGCAGCCCCACGGGGGCAGATACGCAGTATTTT.

The rearrangement uses TRBV5-4 and TRBJ2-7, with unresolved D. Per the germline V gene, CDR1 is SGHNT and CDR2 is YYREEE (reference sequence). The CDR3 is 13 amino acids. With 0 bases removed from V and 6 bases from J, the gap between germline ends came to 10 bases. DNA for the CDR3: TGTGCCAGCAGCTTGGTGGGTAGCCGCGAGCAGTACTTC. Encoded protein: CASSLVGSREQYF.

This clone was detected once. V and J are TRBV21-1 and TRBJ2-7; no check of the table's D call, TRBD2, against the DNA was made. TRBV21-1 is recorded as a pseudogene. This CDR3 comprises 15 residues. CDR3 in amino acids: CASSLRLAGDDEQYF. The CDR3 nucleotides read TGTGCCAGCAGCCTACGACTAGCGGGAGATGACGAGCAGTACTTC.